Shown below are 21 T cell receptor beta chains from a single sample sequenced in a study of Ad26.COV2.S vaccination and SARS-CoV-2 variants. Treatment indicated: about 20 received Ad26.COV2.S at low or high dose, single or two shots; about 5 received placebo; per-sample allocation not given. Material that was analyzed had been drawn on day 63 after the first vaccine or placebo injection. Sequencing was performed with immunoSEQ multiplex PCR; in TCRdb, only in-frame clones are kept and a portion is missing. The sample has around 250,000 clones; approximately 90% are singletons. Sequencing was performed on peripheral blood, taken in a trial of Ad26.COV2.S vaccine versus placebo. The source is a person between 18 and 65 years old who received the Ad26.COV2.S COVID-19 vaccine or a placebo.

The V gene is TRBV14, the J gene TRBJ1-6; D not resolved. V gave up 0 bases and J gave up 3 bases, with 9 bases separating them. CDR1 and CDR2 (germline): SGHDN, FVKESK. The CDR3 has 16 amino acids. The CDR3 region is CASSQDGKGYNSPLHF. The CDR3 DNA reads TGTGCCAGCAGCCAAGATGGGAAGGGCTATAATTCACCCCTCCACTTT.

This rearrangement joins TRBV6-1 to TRBJ2-5; the match to TRBD2 covers 7 bases. J was trimmed by 1 base and V by 3 bases; bases with no gene match: 5. The CDR3 has 15 amino acids. In germline, CDR1 is MNHNS, CDR2 SASEGT. The chain's CDR3 is CASSDTRTSQETQYF. The CDR3 DNA is TGTGCCAGCAGTGATACCAGGACTAGCCAAGAGACCCAGTACTTC.

V gene TRBV9 combines with J gene TRBJ1-1; weak D call: TRBD1 (5 bases). CDR3 size: 15 residues. Germline lookup yields CDR1 SGDLS and CDR2 YYNGEE. Trimming took 0 bases from V and 4 from J, leaving 13 bases between them. The CDR3: CASSVGGGVGTEAFF. The CDR3 nucleotides are TGTGCCAGCAGCGTAGGGGGCGGGGTAGGCACTGAAGCTTTCTTT.

V gene TRBV18 combines with J gene TRBJ2-5; D is ambiguous. CDR1 is KGHSH, CDR2 LQKENI, per germline. V lost 0 bases and J 1 base, leaving 9 bases between the germline ends. This CDR3 spans 15 amino acids. CDR3 DNA sequence: TGTGCCAGCTCACCACCTTCTGAGATCCAAGAGACCCAGTACTTC. This sequence encodes CASSPPSEIQETQYF.

Only a few counts were recorded for this clone. This chain joins TRBV10-3 and TRBJ1-5; 8 nucleotides agree with TRBD1. V shed 6 bases, J shed 5 bases, and the junction held 3 bases outside the gene matches. Germline CDR1 ENHRY, CDR2 SYGVKD. The CDR3 is 13 amino acids. CDR3 sequence reads: CAISQGADQPQHF. CDR3 bases: TGTGCCATCAGCCAGGGGGCGGATCAGCCCCAGCATTTT.

The rearrangement links TRBV19 to TRBJ2-2, with D hard to call. The CDR3 consists of 15 residues. Germline V CDR1 and CDR2: LNHDA, SQIVND (reference sequence). V lost 5 bases to trimming and J lost 0 bases, with 10 bases between them. CDR3 protein: CASSLPVSNTGELFF. The CDR3 DNA is TGTGCCAGTAGTTTGCCAGTCTCGAACACCGGGGAGCTGTTTTTT.

V is TRBV5-5 and J is TRBJ1-1; 7 nucleotides match TRBD1. Trimming took 1 base from V and 0 from J; bases not matched to a gene: 3. Looked up from germline, CDR1 is SGHKS and CDR2 is YYEKEE (reference sequence). This CDR3 has 15 amino acids. The CDR3 bases are TGTGCCAGCAGCTTGAAAGGGGGCCTGAACACTGAAGCTTTCTTT. Its protein is CASSLKGGLNTEAFF.

CDR3: CASSWTSGGIYEQFF. The CDR3, as DNA: TGTGCCAGCAGTTGGACTAGCGGGGGGATATATGAGCAGTTCTTC. The rearrangement joins TRBV2 to TRBJ2-1; 14 positions agree with TRBD2. Trimming took 5 bases from V and 8 from J; bases not matched to a gene: 5. The CDR3 runs 15 residues. CDR1 and CDR2 from the germline V gene are SNHLY and FYNNEI.

This chain uses TRBV9 with TRBJ1-2, with 8 bases aligning to TRBD1. CDR3 length: 13 amino acids. Per the germline V gene, CDR1 is SGDLS and CDR2 is YYNGEE. V shed 3 bases and J 4 bases; nucleotides not matched to a gene: 2. The CDR3 region has the DNA TGTGCCAGCAGCGCACAGGGGGTCTATGGCTACACCTTC. Protein sequence: CASSAQGVYGYTF.

The chain joins TRBV4-3 to TRBJ2-3; TRBD1 aligns across 10 bases. J gave up 3 bases and V 0 bases, and 3 bases lay outside the gene matches. The germline gives CDR1 LGHNA, CDR2 YSLEER. CDR3 length: 16 amino acids. The CDR3, as DNA: TGCGCCAGCAGCCAAGATCGGACAGGGGGTACAGATACGCAGTATTTT. Its protein is CASSQDRTGGTDTQYF.

The sample holds a few counts of this clone. The chain links TRBV7-2 to TRBJ1-1, with D possibly TRBD1 on 5 matching bases. Germline V gives CDR1 SGHTA, CDR2 FQGNSA. CDR3 size: 11 residues. The ends were cut back, 1 base at V and 11 bases at J, with 8 bases in the middle. The CDR3 sequence: CASSLGGAAFF. The CDR3 coding sequence is TGTGCCAGCAGCTTAGGAGGGGCGGCTTTCTTT.

The chain combines TRBV7-9 with TRBJ2-7; 10 bases align to TRBD1. CDR1 is SEHNR and CDR2 is FQNEAQ in the germline V gene (reference sequence). The V gene end was trimmed by 1 base and the J gene end by 1 base; junction bases not matched to a gene: 7. This CDR3 comprises 17 residues. This CDR3 reads CASSLEGTGQGSYEQYF. CDR3 DNA: TGTGCCAGCAGCTTAGAAGGAACGGGACAGGGGTCCTACGAGCAGTACTTC.

V gene TRBV15 combines with J gene TRBJ2-3, with 7 bases matching TRBD1. With 1 base clipped from V and 2 bases from J, the junction kept 9 bases outside the gene matches. There are 17 residues in the CDR3. Germline CDR1 is LNHNV and CDR2 is YYDKDF (reference sequence). In DNA form, the CDR3 reads TGTGCCACCAGCAGAGCGCCCATACAGGGGATCACAGATACGCAGTATTTT. Translated, it gives CATSRAPIQGITDTQYF.

This clone appeared a single time. The chain links TRBV6-2 or TRBV6-3 to TRBJ2-6; 7 nucleotides line up with TRBD1. The CDR3 length is 16 residues. The junction had 8 bases not matched to a gene; V was cut back by 6 bases and J by 3 bases. Germline V gene data show CDR1 as MNHEY and CDR2 as SVGEGT. The CDR3 DNA follows: TGTGCCAGCAGCCGACAGGGTTTGGTTGGGGCCAACGTCCTGACTTTC. Its translation: CASSRQGLVGANVLTF.

This chain uses TRBV6-5 with TRBJ2-5; 8 nucleotides agree with TRBD2. The CDR3 runs to 14 residues. Per the germline V gene, CDR1 is MNHEY and CDR2 is SVGAGI. Losses at the gene ends were 1 base for V and 4 bases for J; bases not matched to a gene: 2. CDR3 DNA sequence: TGTGCCAGCAGTTACTACAGCGGGGGAGAGACCCAGTACTTC. Protein sequence: CASSYYSGGETQYF.

The rearrangement links TRBV30 to TRBJ2-1, with 11 bases identical to TRBD1. The length of the CDR3 is 15 residues. J was trimmed by 8 bases and V by 2 bases; bases with no gene match: 8. Germline V gene data show CDR1 as GTSNPN and CDR2 as SVGIG (reference sequence). For the CDR3, the DNA is TGTGCCTGGAGTCCCCTGGGACAGGGGGGGGATGAGCAGTTCTTC. Its protein product is CAWSPLGQGGDEQFF.

The J gene is TRBJ2-7, the V gene TRBV10-2; the match to TRBD2 covers 7 bases. Per germline, CDR1 WSHSY and CDR2 SAAADI. The CDR3 has 15 residues. V dropped 2 bases and J dropped 4; count of bases not matched to a gene: 8. The CDR3 region has the DNA TGCGCCAGCAGTGAGGGGGAGGGCGGGTCTTACGAGCAGTACGTC. It is translated as CASSEGEGGSYEQYV.

V usage is TRBV7-9 and J usage is TRBJ1-3; D is unclear. Trimming removed 5 bases from V and 0 bases from J, with 14 bases in between. Germline assignment: CDR1 SEHNR and CDR2 FQNEAQ (reference sequence). The CDR3 length is 16 residues. This chain's CDR3 is CASSPATASSGNTIYF. In DNA form, the CDR3 reads TGTGCCAGCAGCCCCGCCACGGCGAGCTCTGGAAACACCATATATTTT.

This chain uses TRBV7-6 with TRBJ2-1, with 7 bases that match TRBD1. From germline, CDR1 is SGHVS and CDR2 FNYEAQ. With 4 bases clipped from V and 4 bases from J, the junction kept 13 bases outside the gene matches. The CDR3 extends over 17 amino acids. The CDR3 reads CASSSDRATLKYNEQFF. The CDR3 bases are TGTGCCAGCAGCTCCGACAGGGCTACCCTTAAGTACAATGAGCAGTTCTTC.

This sequence joins TRBV7-9 and TRBJ1-2, with a possible D match to TRBD1 (6 bases). V dropped 7 bases and J dropped 4 bases, with 13 bases sitting between them. Germline CDR1 SEHNR, CDR2 FQNEAQ (reference sequence). The CDR3 covers 13 residues. The CDR3 protein is CASTEIQGYGYTF. The DNA for the CDR3 is TGTGCCAGCACCGAAATACAGGGCTATGGCTACACCTTC.

This sequence joins TRBV18 and TRBJ2-3; TRBD1 matches 11 bases. The V gene end was trimmed by 2 bases and the J gene end by 5 bases; junction bases not matched to a gene: 3. This CDR3 has 15 residues. Per germline, CDR1 KGHSH and CDR2 LQKENI. CDR3 sequence (DNA): TGTGCCAGCTCACCAGGACAGGGGGCTAGAGATACGCAGTATTTT. Translating it yields CASSPGQGARDTQYF. Full variable domain (rest looked up from reference TRBV18 and TRBJ2-3): NAGVMQNPRHLVRRRGQEARLRCSPMKGHSHVYWYRQLPEEGLKFMVYLQKENIIDESGMPKERFSAEFPKEGPSILRIQQVVRGDSAAYFCASSPGQGARDTQYFGPGTRLTVL.